This T cell receptor beta chain originates from a study of PD-1 blockade in classical Hodgkin lymphoma. The CDR3 extends over 12 amino acids. Germline loops: CDR1 SGHTA, CDR2 FQGNSA. V lost 3 bases and J lost 3, with 5 bases in between. The patients all showed relapse after autologous stem cell transplantation, while their brentuximab vedotin exposure varied. This clone was seen just once. Its antigen is not known. The data were produced by immunoSEQ multiplex PCR, yet TCRdb's version contains in-frame clones alone and is incomplete. Among about 41,000 clones listed, approximately 86% were seen once. Regarding the study as a whole: Whatever underlies the repertoire differences (possibly disease activity or prior therapy) remains undefined. While CD8+ TCR diversity did not rise significantly by C4D1, CD4+ TCR diversity did. Initiation of nivolumab under 1 year after ASCT led to exclusion of patients.

Sequenced material: peripheral blood mononuclear cells (PBMCs), taken before the second cycle of nivolumab. This clonotype originated in a human donor with classical Hodgkin lymphoma. The rearrangement links TRBV7-2 to TRBJ2-5; D gene ambiguous. For the CDR3, the DNA is TGTGCCAGCAGCTTTAGTAAAGAGACCCAGTACTTC. This gives the protein CASSFSKETQYF.